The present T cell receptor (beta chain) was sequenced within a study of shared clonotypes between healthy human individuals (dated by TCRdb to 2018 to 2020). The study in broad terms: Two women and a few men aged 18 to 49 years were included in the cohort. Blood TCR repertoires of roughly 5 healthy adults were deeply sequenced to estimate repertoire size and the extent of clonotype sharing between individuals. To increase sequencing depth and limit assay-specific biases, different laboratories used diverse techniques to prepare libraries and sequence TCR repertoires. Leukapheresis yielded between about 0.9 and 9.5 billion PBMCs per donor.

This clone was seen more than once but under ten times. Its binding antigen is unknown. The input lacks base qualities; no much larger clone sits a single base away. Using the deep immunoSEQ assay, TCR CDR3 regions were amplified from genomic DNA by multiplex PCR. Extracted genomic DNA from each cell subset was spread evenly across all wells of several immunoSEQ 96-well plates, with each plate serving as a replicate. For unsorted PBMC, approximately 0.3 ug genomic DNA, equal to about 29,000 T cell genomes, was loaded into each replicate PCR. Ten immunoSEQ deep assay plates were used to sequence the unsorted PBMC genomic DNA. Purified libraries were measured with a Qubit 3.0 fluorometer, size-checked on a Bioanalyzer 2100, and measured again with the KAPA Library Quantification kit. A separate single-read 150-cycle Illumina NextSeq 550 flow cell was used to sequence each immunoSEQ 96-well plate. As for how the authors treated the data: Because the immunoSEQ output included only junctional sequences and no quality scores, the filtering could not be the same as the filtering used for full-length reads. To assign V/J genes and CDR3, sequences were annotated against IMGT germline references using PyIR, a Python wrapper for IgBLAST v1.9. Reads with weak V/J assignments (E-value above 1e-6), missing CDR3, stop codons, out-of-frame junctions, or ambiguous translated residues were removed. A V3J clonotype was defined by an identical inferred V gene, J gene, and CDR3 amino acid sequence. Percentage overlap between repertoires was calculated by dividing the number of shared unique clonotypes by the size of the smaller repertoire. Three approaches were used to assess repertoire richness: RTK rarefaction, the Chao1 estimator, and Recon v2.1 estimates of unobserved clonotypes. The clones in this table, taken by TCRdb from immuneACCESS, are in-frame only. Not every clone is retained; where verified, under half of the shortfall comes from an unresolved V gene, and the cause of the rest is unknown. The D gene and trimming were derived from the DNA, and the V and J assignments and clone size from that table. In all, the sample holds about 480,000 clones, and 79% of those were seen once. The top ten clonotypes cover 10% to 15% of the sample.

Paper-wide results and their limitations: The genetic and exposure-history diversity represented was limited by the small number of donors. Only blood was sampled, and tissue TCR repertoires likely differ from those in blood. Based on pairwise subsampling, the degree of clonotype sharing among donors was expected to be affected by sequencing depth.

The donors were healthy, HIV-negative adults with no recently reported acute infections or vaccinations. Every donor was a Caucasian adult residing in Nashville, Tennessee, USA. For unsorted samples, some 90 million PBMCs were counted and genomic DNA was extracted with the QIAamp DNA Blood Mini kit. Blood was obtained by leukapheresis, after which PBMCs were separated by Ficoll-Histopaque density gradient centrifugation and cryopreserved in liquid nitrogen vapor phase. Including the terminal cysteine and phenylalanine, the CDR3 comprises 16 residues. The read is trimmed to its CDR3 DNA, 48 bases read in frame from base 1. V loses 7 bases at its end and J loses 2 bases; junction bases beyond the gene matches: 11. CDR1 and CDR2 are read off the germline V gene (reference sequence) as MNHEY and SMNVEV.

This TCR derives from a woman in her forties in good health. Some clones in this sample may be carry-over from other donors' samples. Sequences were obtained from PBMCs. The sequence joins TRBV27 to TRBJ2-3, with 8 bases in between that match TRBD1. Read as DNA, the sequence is TGTGCCAGCACCCCTGGGGCAGGGGGCCACACAGATACGCAGTATTTT. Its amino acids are CASTPGAGGHTDTQYF.